This T cell receptor beta chain was retrieved from a study of T cell changes during pregnancy in multiple sclerosis. On this clone itself: Additional DNA sequences in this sample encode the identical CDR3.

The germline V gene has CDR1 MNHEY and CDR2 SMNVEV (reference sequence). This CDR3 region has 14 residues. Trimming cost V 4 bases and J 0 bases, with 4 bases left between them. TCRdb's table, derived via immunoSEQ multiplex PCR, lists solely in-frame clones and lacks some. In the table there are roughly 90,000 clones, about 91% of which are singletons. This TCR was recovered from a female donor in good health, enrolled as a control in a pregnancy study. The starting material was peripheral blood, obtained in the first trimester of pregnancy. This chain connects TRBV27 to TRBJ2-6; D not certain. The CDR3 DNA is TGTGCCAGCAGTTCTCTCTCTGGGGCCAACGTCCTGACTTTC. Protein sequence: CASSSLSGANVLTF.